This T cell receptor (beta chain) is from a study of T cells in Graves' hyperthyroidism and ophthalmopathy. General study results and limits: The model identified upcoming ophthalmopathy a median roughly 6.5 months ahead of onset.

A patient was excluded if there was uncontrolled infection, other autoimmune disease, pregnancy or lactation. Thyroid ultrasound and orbital computed tomography, with clinical symptoms and serum thyroxine and TRAb, informed diagnoses. Out of over 7.5 ml of fresh peripheral blood came the PBMCs. In germline, CDR1 is LGHDT, CDR2 YNNKEL (reference sequence). The length of the CDR3 is 15 residues. V was clipped by 0 bases and J by 6 bases; unmatched bases: 5. Researchers amplified the TCR beta CDR3 regions from RNA transcripts. TCR CDR3 underwent first-round RT-PCR with the HTBI primer set. Using its own MiXCR run on the multiplex PCR reads, TCRdb lists one record per CDR3 protein. There are a few hundred thousand distinct CDR3 sequences in the sample; approximately 19% occur only once, and around 3.6% lies in the top ten. This clonotype was counted ten times or more. Its target is unknown.

This TCR was sampled from a woman aged 18-29 years with Graves' hyperthyroidism. This chain joins TRBV3-1 and TRBJ2-5; 9 positions agree with TRBD2. Sequenced input: blood. The DNA of the CDR3 is TGTGCCAGCAGCCAAGATTCGCGGGGGGGAAAGACCCAGTACTTC. It translates to CASSQDSRGGKTQYF.